This T cell receptor beta chain originates from a study of cytomegalovirus exposure and HLA in healthy donors. General observations from the study: At a 0.05 false discovery rate, a later analysis found over 15,000 TCR beta sequences to be associated with HLA alleles. One cluster of highly shared sequence variants probably arose as a sequencing artifact.

This clone was counted a single time. Antigen unknown. Trimming cost V 5 bases and J 8 bases; bases outside gene matches: 9. This CDR3 is built from 14 residues. In germline, CDR1 is SNHLY, CDR2 FYNNEI. With 60 Vbeta and 13 Jbeta primers, the PCR was carried out. Produced via immunoSEQ multiplex PCR; TCRdb's table is partial and in-frame only. The data contain 120,000 to 150,000 clones, 73% of them singletons. Input material: PBMCs. The chain couples TRBV2 to TRBJ2-1; 7 bases agree with TRBD2. This sequence was found in a woman in her forties in good health and CMV-seronegative. The CDR3 DNA sequence: TGTGCCAGCAGTTGGGGGGGGGTCGAGTATGAGCAGTTCTTC. Its protein is CASSWGGVEYEQFF.